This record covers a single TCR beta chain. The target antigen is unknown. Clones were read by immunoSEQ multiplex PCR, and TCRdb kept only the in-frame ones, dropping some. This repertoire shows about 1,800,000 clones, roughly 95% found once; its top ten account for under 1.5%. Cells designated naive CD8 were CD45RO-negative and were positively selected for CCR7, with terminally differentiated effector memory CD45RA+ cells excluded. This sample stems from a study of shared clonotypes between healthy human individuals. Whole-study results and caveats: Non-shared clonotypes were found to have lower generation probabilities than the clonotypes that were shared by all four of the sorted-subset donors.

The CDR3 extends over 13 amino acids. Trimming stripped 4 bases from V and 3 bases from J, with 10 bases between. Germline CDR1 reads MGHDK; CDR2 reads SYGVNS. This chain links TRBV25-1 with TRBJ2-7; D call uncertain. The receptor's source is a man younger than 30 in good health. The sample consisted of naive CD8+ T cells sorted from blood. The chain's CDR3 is CASSVKADYEQYF. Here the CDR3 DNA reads TGTGCCAGCAGTGTTAAGGCGGACTACGAGCAGTACTTC.